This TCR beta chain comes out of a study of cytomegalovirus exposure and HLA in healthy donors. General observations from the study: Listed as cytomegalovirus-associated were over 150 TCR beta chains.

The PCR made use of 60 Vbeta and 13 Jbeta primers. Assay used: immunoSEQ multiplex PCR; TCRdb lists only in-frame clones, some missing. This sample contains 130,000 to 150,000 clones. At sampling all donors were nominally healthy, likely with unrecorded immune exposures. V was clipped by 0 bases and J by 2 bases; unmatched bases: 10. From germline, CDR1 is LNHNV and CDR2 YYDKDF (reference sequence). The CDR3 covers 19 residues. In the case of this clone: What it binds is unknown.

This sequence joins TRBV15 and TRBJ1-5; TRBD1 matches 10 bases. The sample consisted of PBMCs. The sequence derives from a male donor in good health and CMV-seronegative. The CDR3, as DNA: TGTGCCACCAGCAGAGATGACAGGGGGCGCGGGGGCGGCAATCAGCCCCAGCATTTT. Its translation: CATSRDDRGRGGGNQPQHF.